The source of this TCR beta chain is a study of blood T cell repertoires in COVID-19. Germline CDR1 MNHNS, CDR2 SASEGT. The CDR3 is 15 residues long. The V gene lost 0 bases and the J gene lost 5 bases, with 13 bases spanning the gap. In the study's own analysis: Using reference gene primer amplification, nucleated cell counts were estimated. Generated by immunoSEQ multiplex PCR, the TCRdb table keeps only in-frame clones and is missing some. The V and J calls and clone size are taken from that table; D and trimming were inferred from the DNA. The sample holds around 290,000 clones, 75% to 95% seen once. Participants had their cohort set by participant-reported clinical history.

This sequence was found in a woman in her 30s who had recovered from COVID-19. Sequencing was done on a sample of PBMCs or T cells enriched from blood (not recorded which). The chain employs TRBV6-1 and TRBJ2-5; tentative D call: TRBD2 (5 bases). CDR3 nucleotides: TGTGCCAGCAGTGAAGCGGCGAGGGCCCTGGAGACCCAGTACTTC. It codes for CASSEAARALETQYF.